This T cell receptor beta chain was captured in a study of blood T cells in healthy people across ages. This clonotype was detected a few times. For the second PCR, which ran for about 6 to 11 cycles, a sample-barcoded 5' primer and a J-beta primer mix were used. TCRdb re-called the 5' RACE reads with MiXCR, one entry per CDR3 protein. The sample consists of around 670,000 distinct CDR3 sequences, about 30% of them appearing once. Trimming took 3 bases from V and 3 from J, leaving 9 bases between them. This CDR3 comprises 13 residues. Looked up from germline, CDR1 is DFQATT and CDR2 is SNEGSKA (reference sequence).

The chain has TRBV20-1 and TRBJ1-5; D call uncertain. The receptor was isolated from a woman older than 75 in good health. Specimen: blood. In DNA form, the CDR3 reads TGCAGTGCTAGGTTCGGCAACAATCAGCCCCAGCATTTT. This translates into CSARFGNNQPQHF.